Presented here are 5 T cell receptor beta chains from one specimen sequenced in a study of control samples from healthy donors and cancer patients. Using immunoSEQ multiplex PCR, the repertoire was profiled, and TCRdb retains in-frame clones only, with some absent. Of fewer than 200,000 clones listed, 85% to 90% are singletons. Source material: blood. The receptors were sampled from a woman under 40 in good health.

The CDR3 here is CAWSVPGQGDTQYF. The CDR3 DNA reads as TGTGCCTGGAGTGTACCGGGACAGGGTGATACCCAGTACTTC. The chain carries TRBV30 and TRBJ2-5, with 9 positions matching TRBD1. The CDR3 has 14 amino acids. V was clipped by 0 bases and J by 8 bases; unmatched bases: 7. Germline V gene lookup returns CDR1 GTSNPN and CDR2 SVGIG (reference sequence).

As DNA, the CDR3 is TGTGCCAGCAGTACAGGGGGCCTGGGATCGACTGAAGCTTTCTTT. Translated, it gives CASSTGGLGSTEAFF. The chain links TRBV2 to TRBJ1-1; the match to TRBD1 covers 9 bases. Germline V gene sequence: CDR1 SNHLY, CDR2 FYNNEI. The CDR3 has 15 amino acids. The J segment lost 5 bases and the V segment lost 5 bases, leaving 9 bases of the junction unmatched.

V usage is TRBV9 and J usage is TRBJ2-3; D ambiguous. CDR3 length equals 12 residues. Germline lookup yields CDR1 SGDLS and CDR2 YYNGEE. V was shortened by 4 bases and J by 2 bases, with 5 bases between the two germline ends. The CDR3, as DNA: TGTGCCAGCAGCTTATTCACAGATACGCAGTATTTT. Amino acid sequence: CASSLFTDTQYF.

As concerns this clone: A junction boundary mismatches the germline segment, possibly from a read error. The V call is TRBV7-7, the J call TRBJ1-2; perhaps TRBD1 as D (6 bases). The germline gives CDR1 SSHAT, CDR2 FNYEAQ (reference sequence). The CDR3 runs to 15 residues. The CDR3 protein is CASSLIGGQVYGYTF. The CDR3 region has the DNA TGTGCTAGCAGCTTGATCGGGGGCCAGGTCTATGGCTACACCTTC.

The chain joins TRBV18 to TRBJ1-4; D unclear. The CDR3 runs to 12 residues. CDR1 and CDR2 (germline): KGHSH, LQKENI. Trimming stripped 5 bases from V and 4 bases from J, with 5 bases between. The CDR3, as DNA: TGTGCCAGCTCAGATCGTAATGAAAAACTGTTTTTT. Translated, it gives CASSDRNEKLFF.